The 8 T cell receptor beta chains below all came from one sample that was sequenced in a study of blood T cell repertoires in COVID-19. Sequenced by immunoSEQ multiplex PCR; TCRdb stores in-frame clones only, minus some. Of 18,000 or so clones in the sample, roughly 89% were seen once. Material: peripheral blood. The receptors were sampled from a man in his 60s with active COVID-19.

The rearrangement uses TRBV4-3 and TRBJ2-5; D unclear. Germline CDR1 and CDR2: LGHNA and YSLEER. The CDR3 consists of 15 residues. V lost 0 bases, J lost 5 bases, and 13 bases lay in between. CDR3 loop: CASSQDKSNWETQYF. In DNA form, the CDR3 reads TGCGCCAGCAGCCAAGATAAAAGTAACTGGGAGACCCAGTACTTC.

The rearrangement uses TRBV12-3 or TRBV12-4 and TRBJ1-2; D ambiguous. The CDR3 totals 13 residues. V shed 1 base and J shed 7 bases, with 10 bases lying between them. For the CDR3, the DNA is TGTGCCAGCAGTTTAGGCCGTTCTACTGGCTACACCTTC. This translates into CASSLGRSTGYTF.

The CDR3 loop reads CATSRDRGPTDTQYF. CDR3 nucleotide sequence: TGTGCCACCAGCCGGGACAGGGGGCCCACAGATACGCAGTATTTT. The rearrangement joins TRBV15 to TRBJ2-3, with 12 bases matching TRBD1. CDR3 length: 15 residues. Germline loops: CDR1 LNHNV, CDR2 YYDKDF (reference sequence). The V segment lost 5 bases and the J segment 2 bases; nucleotides outside the gene matches: 2. The full variable domain, with the rest looked up from reference TRBV15 and TRBJ2-3, is DAMVIQNPRYQVTQFGKPVTLSCSQTLNHNVMYWYQQKSSQAPKLLFHYYDKDFNNEADTPDNFQSRRPNTSFCFLDIRSPGLGDTAMYLCATSRDRGPTDTQYFGPGTRLTVL.

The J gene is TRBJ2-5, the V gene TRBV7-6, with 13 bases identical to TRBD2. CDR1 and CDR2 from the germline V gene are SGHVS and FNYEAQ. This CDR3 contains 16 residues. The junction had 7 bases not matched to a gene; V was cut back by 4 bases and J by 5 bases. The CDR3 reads CASSSGLAGVWETQYF. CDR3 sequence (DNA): TGTGCCAGCAGCTCAGGACTAGCGGGAGTCTGGGAGACCCAGTACTTC.

In nucleotides, the CDR3 is TGTGCCTGGGGGGACCCGGGGAGGACCAGAAACACCATATATTTT. Residues: CAWGDPGRTRNTIYF. The V call is TRBV30, the J call TRBJ1-3; D is possibly TRBD1 (5 bases). Germline lookup yields CDR1 GTSNPN and CDR2 SVGIG (reference sequence). CDR3 length equals 15 residues. Deletions cut 5 bases from V and 5 bases from J, with 19 bases between.

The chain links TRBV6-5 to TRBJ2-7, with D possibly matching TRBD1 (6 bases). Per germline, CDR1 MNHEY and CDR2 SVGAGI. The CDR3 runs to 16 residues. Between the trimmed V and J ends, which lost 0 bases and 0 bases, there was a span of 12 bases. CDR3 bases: TGTGCCAGCAGTTACTCGGGTAGGGGGAGCTCCTACGAGCAGTACTTC. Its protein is CASSYSGRGSSYEQYF.

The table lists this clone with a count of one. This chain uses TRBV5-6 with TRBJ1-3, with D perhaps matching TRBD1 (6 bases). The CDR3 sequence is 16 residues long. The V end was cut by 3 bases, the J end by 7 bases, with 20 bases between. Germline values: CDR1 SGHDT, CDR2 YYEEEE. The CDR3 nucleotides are TGTGCCAGCAGCTACCCGACAGGTCCCACTGCGAACACCATATATTTT. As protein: CASSYPTGPTANTIYF.

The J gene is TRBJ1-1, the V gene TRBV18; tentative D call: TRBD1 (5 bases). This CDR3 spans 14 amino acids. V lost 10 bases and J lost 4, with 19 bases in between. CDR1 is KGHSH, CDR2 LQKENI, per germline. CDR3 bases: TGTGCCACCCATAACAATCCCGGGGGCACTGAAGCTTTCTTT. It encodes CATHNNPGGTEAFF.